This T cell receptor beta chain was sequenced for a study of blood T cell repertoires in COVID-19. With V trimmed by 2 bases and J by 5 bases, 25 bases remained unmatched. This CDR3 spans 22 amino acids. The germline CDR1 and CDR2 sequences are MRHNA and SNTAGT. Only in-frame clones appear in the TCRdb table, and some are missing; sequencing was by immunoSEQ multiplex PCR. The profile covers 450,000 or so clones, with about 90% appearing a single time and 0.75% to 0.85% taken by the ten largest. This clonotype was obtained from a man in his late teens or twenties with COVID-19, enrolled during active disease. The chain is built from TRBV6-4 and TRBJ2-5; TRBD2 aligns across 11 bases. Specimen: peripheral blood. The CDR3 loop reads CASSDTARDRASGGPPRETQYF. CDR3 in DNA: TGTGCCAGCAGTGACACCGCCAGGGATAGGGCTAGCGGGGGGCCCCCTCGGGAGACCCAGTACTTC.